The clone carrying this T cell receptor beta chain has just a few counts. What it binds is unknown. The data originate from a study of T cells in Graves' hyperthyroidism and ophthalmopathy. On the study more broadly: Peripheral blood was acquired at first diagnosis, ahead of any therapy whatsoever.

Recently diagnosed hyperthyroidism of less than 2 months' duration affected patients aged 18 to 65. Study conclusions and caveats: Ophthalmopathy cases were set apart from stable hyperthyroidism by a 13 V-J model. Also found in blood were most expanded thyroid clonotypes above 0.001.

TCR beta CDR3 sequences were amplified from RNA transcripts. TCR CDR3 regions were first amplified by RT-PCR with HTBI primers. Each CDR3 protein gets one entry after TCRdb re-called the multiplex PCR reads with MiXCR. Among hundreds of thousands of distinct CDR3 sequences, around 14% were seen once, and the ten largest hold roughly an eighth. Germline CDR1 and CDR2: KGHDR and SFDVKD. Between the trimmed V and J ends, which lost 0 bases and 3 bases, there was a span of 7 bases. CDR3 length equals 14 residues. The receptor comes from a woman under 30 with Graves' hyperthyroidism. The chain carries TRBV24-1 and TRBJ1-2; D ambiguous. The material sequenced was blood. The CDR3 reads CATSDLGRDYGYTF. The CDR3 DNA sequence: TGTGCCACCAGTGATTTGGGTCGGGACTATGGCTACACCTTC.